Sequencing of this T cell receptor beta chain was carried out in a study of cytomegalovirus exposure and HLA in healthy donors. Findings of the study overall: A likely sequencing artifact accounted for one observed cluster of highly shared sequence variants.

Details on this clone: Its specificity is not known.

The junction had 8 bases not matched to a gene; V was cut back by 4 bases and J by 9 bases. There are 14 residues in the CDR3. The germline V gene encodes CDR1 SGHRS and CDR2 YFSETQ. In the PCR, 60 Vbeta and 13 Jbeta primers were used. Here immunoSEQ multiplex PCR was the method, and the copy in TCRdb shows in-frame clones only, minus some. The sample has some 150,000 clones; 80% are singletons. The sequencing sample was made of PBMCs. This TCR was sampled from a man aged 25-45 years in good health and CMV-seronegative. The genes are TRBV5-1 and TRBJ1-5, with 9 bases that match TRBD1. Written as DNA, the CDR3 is TGCGCCAGCAGCCCACAGGGGGCCTCAGGGCCCCAGCATTTT. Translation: CASSPQGASGPQHF.